These 3 T cell receptor beta chains originate from one sample sequenced in a study of spatial heterogeneity in lung cancer (dated by TCRdb to between 2018 and 2021). Overall results and qualifications from the work: The tumor nonsynonymous mutation count correlated with the number of expanded alpha and beta TCRs within the tumor.

The sample's time point label, in plain terms: sample taken at primary tumor resection. No antigens are known for them. Libraries were built with 5' RACE. The run used a NextSeq 500. TCRdb reran the public reads through fastp at Q25 and MiXCR, keeping productive beta chains. Rows are combined by CDR3 protein, so each entry shows the most common genes and DNA. For this sample there are several thousand distinct CDR3 sequences; approximately 8.2% appear just once. The ten largest make up more than 4% of the sample. The sample here was lung tumor tissue, taken at surgery. The receptors come from a male donor with early-stage non-small cell lung cancer.

This clonotype appeared many times. Found in a library prepared for alpha chains, this beta chain is an off-target read, and its abundance has little meaning. The V and J genes are TRBV9 and TRBJ2-2, with D hard to call. In germline, CDR1 is SGDLS, CDR2 YYNGEE. CDR3 length equals 14 residues. Deletions cut 0 bases from V and 6 bases from J, with 9 bases between. CDR3 sequence (DNA): TGTGCCAGCAGCGTAGTCGCCGGTCCCGGGGAGCTGTTTTTT. The encoded protein is CASSVVAGPGELFF.

Many counts were recorded for this clonotype. The library was built for alpha chains, so this beta chain is an off-target read and its size means little. The chain uses TRBV3-1 and TRBJ2-3, with 8 bases aligning to TRBD2. The germline gives CDR1 LGHDT, CDR2 YNNKEL (reference sequence). This CDR3 is built from 14 residues. V lost 2 bases and J lost 12; bases outside the gene matches: 10. CDR3 DNA sequence: TGTGCCAGCAGCCAACGGGCTGGGCGGGAGGCCCAGTATTTT. Translation gives CASSQRAGREAQYF.

This clonotype is medium-sized by share. This beta chain is a stray read from a library made for alpha chains; its abundance is not meaningful. This chain joins TRBV20-1 and TRBJ1-2; tentatively, D is TRBD1 (6 bases). The V gene's germline CDR1 is DFQATT and CDR2 SNEGSKA (reference sequence). V shed 6 bases and J shed 4 bases, with 15 bases lying between them. CDR3 length: 13 amino acids. The CDR3 nucleotides read TGCAGTGCCCACGCTGGGGGGGCCTATGGCTACACCTTC. As protein: CSAHAGGAYGYTF.